This T cell receptor beta chain appears in the sequencing data of a study of T cells after yellow fever vaccination. TCRdb independently ran MiXCR on the 5' RACE reads; one entry per CDR3 protein. The sample has 250,000 to 400,000 distinct CDR3 sequences, about 4.5% seen once. This clonotype was seen at least ten times. V dropped 2 bases and J dropped 4 bases, with 8 bases sitting between them. This CDR3 spans 14 amino acids. Germline loops: CDR1 ENHRY, CDR2 SYGVKD. V and J are TRBV10-3 and TRBJ2-2; D perhaps matches TRBD1 (6 bases). This TCR came from a man younger than 30 who received the YFV17D yellow fever vaccine. The material was PBMCs, obtained 15 days after the yellow fever booster vaccination. In DNA form, the CDR3 reads TGTGCCATCAGTGAGGGACAGAGCACCGGGGAGCTGTTTTTT. Translated: CAISEGQSTGELFF.